The present entry profiles one TCR beta chain with its context. The repertoire was sequenced with immunoSEQ multiplex PCR; TCRdb's copy has only in-frame clones and lacks some. The table lists fewer than 450,000 clones, about 90% of them singletons. These data come from a study of blood T cell repertoires in COVID-19. Study at large: From T cells, B-cell-depleted T cells, or PBMCs came the material, which was cDNA or gDNA.

With 3 bases clipped from V and 4 bases from J, the junction kept 10 bases outside the gene matches. The germline V gene has CDR1 SGHNT and CDR2 YYREEE (reference sequence). The CDR3 runs 16 residues. This sequence joins TRBV5-4 and TRBJ2-3; the match to TRBD2 covers 8 bases. The clonotype originates from a man aged 18-30 years who had recovered from COVID-19. Sequences were obtained from PBMCs or T cells enriched from blood (not recorded which). CDR3 sequence: CASSSGGARRADTQYF. CDR3 DNA: TGTGCCAGCAGCTCCGGGGGGGCGCGAAGGGCAGATACGCAGTATTTT.